One and the same sample provided the 29 T cell receptor beta chains below, sequenced in a study of cytomegalovirus exposure and HLA in healthy donors. This PCR relied on a set of 60 Vbeta primers and 13 Jbeta primers. Assay: immunoSEQ multiplex PCR; the TCRdb copy retains only in-frame clones and omits some. Here the sample spans tens of thousands of clones, over 75% being singletons. Sequenced: PBMCs. These receptor sequences come from a middle-aged man in good health and CMV-seronegative.

In this sample, this clone turned up a few times. The chain joins TRBV6-5 to TRBJ2-2; D possibly corresponds to TRBD1 (5 bases). The V end was cut by 8 bases, the J end by 2 bases, with 12 bases between. The CDR3 totals 14 residues. Germline V lookup: CDR1 MNHEY, CDR2 SVGAGI. The CDR3 sequence is CASARTYNTGELFF. The CDR3, as DNA: TGTGCCAGCGCGAGGACATACAACACCGGGGAGCTGTTTTTT.

The chain couples TRBV5-1 to TRBJ2-5; TRBD1 is a possible D gene (6 bases). Trimming left V 6 bases short and J 2 bases short, with 14 bases between. The germline gives CDR1 SGHRS, CDR2 YFSETQ. There are 14 residues in the CDR3. The CDR3 is CASTNSGVQETQYF. The CDR3 region has the DNA TGCGCCAGCACTAACTCAGGGGTTCAAGAGACCCAGTACTTC. The entire variable domain, with the rest obtained from reference TRBV5-1 and TRBJ2-5, is as follows: KAGVTQTPRYLIKTRGQQVTLSCSPISGHRSVSWYQQTPGQGLQFLFEYFSETQRNKGNFPGRFSGRQFSNSRSEMNVSTLELGDSALYLCASTNSGVQETQYFGPGTRLLVL.

The gene calls are TRBV10-3 and TRBJ1-1, with 7 bases fitting TRBD1. V was clipped by 8 bases and J by 2 bases; unmatched bases: 11. This CDR3 spans 15 amino acids. Germline-derived CDR1 and CDR2 are ENHRY and SYGVKD. The CDR3, as DNA: TGTGCCATCGGAGCCGCGAACAGGGGAAACACTGAAGCTTTCTTT. Its protein is CAIGAANRGNTEAFF.

The V call is TRBV7-2, the J call TRBJ1-1; 10 nucleotides line up with TRBD1. In germline, CDR1 is SGHTA, CDR2 FQGNSA. The CDR3 extends over 16 amino acids. V lost 4 bases to trimming and J lost 3 bases; unmatched junction nucleotides: 8. The CDR3 spells CASSSRTGGVDTEAFF. In DNA, the CDR3 is TGTGCCAGCAGCTCACGGACAGGGGGAGTGGACACTGAAGCTTTCTTT.

This CDR3 reads CASRPDRGNQPQHF. The DNA of the CDR3 is TGTGCCAGCAGGCCGGACAGGGGAAATCAGCCCCAGCATTTT. J is TRBJ1-5 and V is TRBV2; 9 nucleotides line up with TRBD1. This CDR3 contains 14 residues. Per germline, CDR1 SNHLY and CDR2 FYNNEI. J gave up 4 bases and V 6 bases, and 4 bases lay outside the gene matches.

The chain employs TRBV28 and TRBJ2-7, with TRBD2 identical over 8 bases. This CDR3 is built from 14 residues. The V and J ends lost 6 bases and 4 bases, in that order; junction bases with no gene match: 8. The V gene's germline CDR1 is MDHEN and CDR2 SYDVKM. CDR3 region: CASSPGGGWYEQYF. The CDR3, as DNA: TGTGCCAGCAGCCCCGGGGGGGGCTGGTACGAGCAGTACTTC. Drawing the rest from reference TRBV28 and TRBJ2-7, the complete variable domain is DVKVTQSSRYLVKRTGEKVFLECVQDMDHENMFWYRQDPGLGLRLIYFSYDVKMKEKGDIPEGYSVSREKKERFSLILESASTNQTSMYLCASSPGGGWYEQYFGPGTRLTVT.

The CDR3 protein is CASSPMRVTGYTDTQYF. In DNA, the CDR3 is TGTGCCAGCAGCCCCATGAGGGTAACGGGCTACACAGATACGCAGTATTTT. The chain is built from TRBV7-6 and TRBJ2-3; tentatively, D is TRBD2 (5 bases). Trimming removed 5 bases from V and 2 bases from J, with 20 bases in between. Germline-derived CDR1 and CDR2 are SGHVS and FNYEAQ. The CDR3 is 17 amino acids.

This chain links TRBV28 with TRBJ2-6, with TRBD1 matching 9 bases. V lost 5 bases and J lost 0; bases outside the gene matches: 11. Germline V gene sequence: CDR1 MDHEN, CDR2 SYDVKM. The CDR3 has 19 amino acids. The CDR3 coding sequence is TGTGCCAGCAGTCCGTATACCGGGACAGGGATCTCTGGGGCCAACGTCCTGACTTTC. Translated: CASSPYTGTGISGANVLTF. Together with reference TRBV28 and TRBJ2-6, the CDR3 gives the full variable domain: DVKVTQSSRYLVKRTGEKVFLECVQDMDHENMFWYRQDPGLGLRLIYFSYDVKMKEKGDIPEGYSVSREKKERFSLILESASTNQTSMYLCASSPYTGTGISGANVLTFGAGSRLTVL.

In this sample, this clone turned up a few times. The chain couples TRBV28 to TRBJ2-1; no clear D. The V end was cut by 5 bases, the J end by 0 bases, with 11 bases between. This CDR3 has 15 residues. Germline V lookup: CDR1 MDHEN, CDR2 SYDVKM. In DNA, the CDR3 is TGTGCCAGCAGTCCAAGAGTCGGCTCCTACAATGAGCAGTTCTTC. It codes for CASSPRVGSYNEQFF. The full variable domain, completed using reference TRBV28 and TRBJ2-1, is DVKVTQSSRYLVKRTGEKVFLECVQDMDHENMFWYRQDPGLGLRLIYFSYDVKMKEKGDIPEGYSVSREKKERFSLILESASTNQTSMYLCASSPRVGSYNEQFFGPGTRLTVL.

This sequence joins TRBV6-4 and TRBJ2-3, with TRBD2 matching over 8 bases. V was clipped by 4 bases and J by 0 bases; unmatched bases: 0. The CDR3 consists of 14 residues. Germline CDR1 is MRHNA and CDR2 is SNTAGT. The CDR3 coding sequence is TGTGCCAGCAGTGCTAGCGGGAGCACAGATACGCAGTATTTT. Amino acids: CASSASGSTDTQYF.

The chain couples TRBV21-1 to TRBJ1-5; TRBD1 reflects the table's D call only, with no check against the DNA. TRBV21-1 is a pseudogene. CDR3 length equals 15 residues. In DNA form, the CDR3 reads TGTGCCAGCAGCAAGTTACAGGCGCCCGGGTGGCCCCAGCATTTT. Its protein product is CASSKLQAPGWPQHF.

The chain has TRBV19 and TRBJ2-7, with 9 bases matching TRBD2. CDR3 length: 19 amino acids. The J segment lost 2 bases and the V segment lost 0 bases, leaving 14 bases of the junction unmatched. Germline assignment: CDR1 LNHDA and CDR2 SQIVND (reference sequence). CDR3 nucleotides: TGTGCCAGTAGTATAGACCTCGGGCTAGCGGGATTGATCCCCTACGAGCAGTACTTC. This sequence encodes CASSIDLGLAGLIPYEQYF.

The chain is built from TRBV7-3 and TRBJ2-1, with a tentative D call TRBD1 (5 bases). The CDR3 has 14 amino acids. Trimming removed 2 bases at V and 6 bases at J, with 11 bases between. In germline, CDR1 is SGHTA, CDR2 FQGTGA. The CDR3 region is CASSLWGSTNEQFF. Written as DNA, the CDR3 is TGTGCCAGCAGCTTATGGGGCTCCACCAATGAGCAGTTCTTC.

In regard to this clone: Other DNA sequences of this sample code for an identical CDR3. The chain is built from TRBV9 and TRBJ2-1, with 10 bases fitting TRBD2. The CDR3 extends over 15 amino acids. V gave up 4 bases and J gave up 4 bases; unmatched junction bases: 5. Germline values: CDR1 SGDLS, CDR2 YYNGEE. This chain's CDR3 is CASSSGTSAYNEQFF. CDR3 coding DNA: TGTGCCAGCAGCTCCGGGACTAGCGCGTACAATGAGCAGTTCTTC. The full variable domain, completed using reference TRBV9 and TRBJ2-1, is DSGVTQTPKHLITATGQRVTLRCSPRSGDLSVYWYQQSLDQGLQFLIQYYNGEERAKGNILERFSAQQFPDLHSELNLSSLELGDSALYFCASSSGTSAYNEQFFGPGTRLTVL.

This rearrangement joins TRBV2 to TRBJ2-2; D might be TRBD2 (5 bases). Germline V lookup: CDR1 SNHLY, CDR2 FYNNEI. There are 14 residues in the CDR3. V lost 6 bases and J 4 bases, leaving 12 bases between the germline ends. CDR3 sequence reads: CASRQLTSTGELFF. CDR3 nucleotide sequence: TGTGCCAGCAGGCAACTTACTAGCACCGGGGAGCTGTTTTTT. The full variable domain, its missing parts supplied by reference TRBV2 and TRBJ2-2, is EPEVTQTPSHQVTQMGQEVILRCVPISNHLYFYWYRQILGQKVEFLVSFYNNEISEKSEIFDDQFSVERPDGSNFTLKIRSTKLEDSAMYFCASRQLTSTGELFFGEGSRLTVL.

J is TRBJ1-5 and V is TRBV27; a possible D gene is TRBD1 (5 bases). V lost 5 bases, J lost 7 bases, and 15 bases lay in between. CDR3 size: 14 residues. CDR1 MNHEY and CDR2 SMNVEV come from the germline V gene (reference sequence). The CDR3 DNA reads as TGTGCCAGCAGTCCGGCCCAGGGAAACCAGCCCCAGCATTTT. This encodes CASSPAQGNQPQHF.

This clone has a handful of counts. This chain joins TRBV6-1 and TRBJ2-7; TRBD2 agrees at 12 bases. Germline V gives CDR1 MNHNS, CDR2 SASEGT. The CDR3 consists of 16 residues. Trimming removed 4 bases from V and 4 bases from J; junction bases left unmatched: 8. The CDR3 loop is CASSATLAGGPYEQYF. CDR3 bases: TGTGCCAGCAGTGCCACCCTAGCGGGAGGGCCTTACGAGCAGTACTTC.

The chain couples TRBV28 to TRBJ2-3; no reliable D call. The V gene lost 6 bases and the J gene lost 1 base, with 11 bases spanning the gap. The V gene's germline CDR1 is MDHEN and CDR2 SYDVKM. The CDR3 is made up of 14 amino acids. The CDR3: CASSPLSRTDTQYF. CDR3 DNA sequence: TGTGCCAGCAGCCCCCTGAGTCGCACAGATACGCAGTATTTT.

The rearrangement joins TRBV27 to TRBJ2-5; D gene ambiguous. Germline V CDR1 and CDR2: MNHEY, SMNVEV (reference sequence). The CDR3 contains 14 residues. Trimming stripped 5 bases from V and 1 base from J, with 11 bases between. The CDR3 protein is CASSLKSVQETQYF. CDR3 bases: TGTGCCAGCAGTCTTAAGAGCGTCCAAGAGACCCAGTACTTC.

This chain joins TRBV6-1 and TRBJ1-4; D is perhaps TRBD1 (5 bases). Per the germline V gene, CDR1 is MNHNS and CDR2 is SASEGT. The V and J ends lost 3 bases and 5 bases respectively, with 16 bases between them. The CDR3 totals 16 residues. This CDR3 is CASSEVPGGGNEKLFF. Written as DNA, the CDR3 is TGTGCCAGCAGTGAGGTCCCGGGTGGGGGGAATGAAAAACTGTTTTTT.

The chain joins TRBV9 to TRBJ2-7, with TRBD2 matching 13 bases. This CDR3 is built from 16 residues. The V gene's germline CDR1 is SGDLS and CDR2 YYNGEE. Trimming removed 0 bases from V and 2 bases from J; junction bases left unmatched: 2. The CDR3 protein is CASSVGGLAGAYEQYF. In DNA, the CDR3 is TGTGCCAGCAGCGTAGGTGGACTAGCGGGAGCCTACGAGCAGTACTTC.

The V gene is TRBV2, the J gene TRBJ1-4; 7 bases agree with TRBD1. Germline lookup yields CDR1 SNHLY and CDR2 FYNNEI. The CDR3 runs 15 residues. V dropped 6 bases and J dropped 8; count of bases not matched to a gene: 12. The CDR3 reads CASSANRGTGEKLFF. As DNA, the CDR3 is TGTGCCAGCAGCGCTAACAGGGGTACTGGCGAAAAACTGTTTTTT.

This chain links TRBV4-2 with TRBJ1-2, with D perhaps matching TRBD1 (5 bases). This CDR3 has 12 residues. Trimming pared 4 bases from V and 3 bases from J, leaving 6 bases between. Germline V gene sequence: CDR1 LGHNA, CDR2 YNFKEQ. The CDR3 is CASSRDYYGYTF. The CDR3 DNA sequence: TGTGCCAGCAGCCGGGACTACTATGGCTACACCTTC.

The chain is built from TRBV19 and TRBJ2-3, with 8 positions matching TRBD2. There are 17 residues in the CDR3. After removal of 4 bases from V and 2 bases from J, the junction contained 11 bases not matched to a gene. CDR1 is LNHDA, CDR2 SQIVND, per germline (reference sequence). The CDR3 region has the DNA TGTGCCAGTAGTAGAAGAGGGGCGGGGGGCTCCACAGATACGCAGTATTTT. The encoded protein is CASSRRGAGGSTDTQYF.

This clone was seen more than once but under ten times. The V call is TRBV7-2, the J call TRBJ2-7; 13 bases map to TRBD2. V shed 0 bases, J shed 3 bases, and the junction held 2 bases outside the gene matches. CDR3 length: 16 residues. CDR1 is SGHTA and CDR2 is FQGNSA in the germline V gene. The CDR3 loop is CASSLAGLAGNYEQYF. The DNA of the CDR3 is TGTGCCAGCAGCTTAGCGGGACTAGCGGGGAACTACGAGCAGTACTTC.

This clone was recorded once. The V and J genes are TRBV5-4 and TRBJ1-2; TRBD1 is a possible D gene (6 bases). The CDR3 extends over 13 amino acids. The germline CDR1 and CDR2 sequences are SGHNT and YYREEE (reference sequence). The V end was cut by 4 bases, the J end by 8 bases, with 15 bases between. The chain's CDR3 is CASSRDTSRGYTF. For the CDR3, the DNA is TGTGCCAGCAGCCGGGACACCTCCAGGGGCTACACCTTC. The whole variable domain, filled in from reference TRBV5-4 and TRBJ1-2, reads ETGVTQSPTHLIKTRGQQVTLRCSSQSGHNTVSWYQQALGQGPQFIFQYYREEENGRGNFPPRFSGLQFPNYSSELNVNALELDDSALYLCASSRDTSRGYTFGSGTRLTVV.

This clone was seen a few times. The rearrangement links TRBV10-2 to TRBJ2-7, with TRBD1 as a possible D gene (7 bases). The CDR3 consists of 16 residues. Germline CDR1 and CDR2: WSHSY and SAAADI. The V and J ends lost 7 bases and 3 bases respectively, with 22 bases between them. The CDR3: CASNYRRQGGNYEQYF. The CDR3 coding sequence is TGCGCCAGCAATTATCGAAGACAGGGAGGTAACTACGAGCAGTACTTC.

For this clone: One junction end disagrees with the germline gene, perhaps due to a read error. V usage is TRBV7-6 and J usage is TRBJ2-1; TRBD2 agrees at 9 bases. This CDR3 spans 14 amino acids. Germline loops: CDR1 SGHVS, CDR2 FNYEAQ. The DNA of the CDR3 is TGTGCCAGCAGCCTAGCGGGGACTCCCAATGAGCAGTTCTTC. Translating gives CASSLAGTPNEQFF.

The chain uses TRBV6-1 and TRBJ2-3, with 10 bases lining up with TRBD2. CDR1 is MNHNS, CDR2 SASEGT, per germline. Unmatched junction bases numbered 6, after V lost 2 bases and J lost 4 bases. CDR3 length: 16 residues. CDR3 DNA: TGTGCCAGCAGTGAATGGAGCGGGAGGGTGGCAGATACGCAGTATTTT. Translated, it gives CASSEWSGRVADTQYF.